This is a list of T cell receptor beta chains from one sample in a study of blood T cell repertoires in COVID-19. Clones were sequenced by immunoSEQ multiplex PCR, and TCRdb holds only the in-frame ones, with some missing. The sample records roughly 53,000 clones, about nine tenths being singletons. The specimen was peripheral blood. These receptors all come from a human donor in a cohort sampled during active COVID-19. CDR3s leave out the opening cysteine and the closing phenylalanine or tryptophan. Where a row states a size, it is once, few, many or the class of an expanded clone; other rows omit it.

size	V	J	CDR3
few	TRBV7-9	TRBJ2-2	ASSLLRGGTGELF
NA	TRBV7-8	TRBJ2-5	ASSPGTLGSGTQY
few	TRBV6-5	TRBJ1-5	ASSYSAGGNQPQH
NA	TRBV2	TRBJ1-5	ASRRDRGANQPQH
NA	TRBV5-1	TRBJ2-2	ASSLGYGGNTGELF
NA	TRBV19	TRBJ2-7	ASSIGGLRGPHSYEQY
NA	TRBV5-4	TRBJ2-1	ASSGGQGASSYNEQF
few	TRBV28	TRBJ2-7	ASSRIVRLYEQY
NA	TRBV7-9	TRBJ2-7	ASSHRQYEQY
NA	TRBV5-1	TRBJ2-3	ASRVTGARTDTQY
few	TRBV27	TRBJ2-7	ASSFTGPGHEQY
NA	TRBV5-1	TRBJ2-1	ASTEPSLYNEQF
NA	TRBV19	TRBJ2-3	ASSIGVWERQY
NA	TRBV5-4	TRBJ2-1	ASSSSFRTSGYNEQF
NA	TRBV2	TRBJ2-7	ASRAAGTGAYEQY
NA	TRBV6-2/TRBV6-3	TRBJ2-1	ASSPPAGNLYNEQF
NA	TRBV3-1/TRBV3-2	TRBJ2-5	ASSRRAEETQY
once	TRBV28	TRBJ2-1	ASSHMTSGVNEQF
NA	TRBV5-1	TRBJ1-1	ASSKGSGGNTEAF
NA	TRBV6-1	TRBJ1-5	ASSDKGGNQPQH
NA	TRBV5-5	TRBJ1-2	ASSLLPEAIDYGYT
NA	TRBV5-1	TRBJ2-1	ASSFSGFNNEQF
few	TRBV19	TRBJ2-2	ATKTGTNTGELF
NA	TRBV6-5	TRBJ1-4	ASRGHNEKLF
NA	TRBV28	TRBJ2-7	ASSVYRGGSYEQY
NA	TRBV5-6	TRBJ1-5	ASSLEGADNQPQH
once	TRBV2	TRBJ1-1	ASTGDANTEAF
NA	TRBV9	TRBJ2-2	ASSRYGYENTGELF
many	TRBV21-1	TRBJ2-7	ASSKGLAGGSPYEQY